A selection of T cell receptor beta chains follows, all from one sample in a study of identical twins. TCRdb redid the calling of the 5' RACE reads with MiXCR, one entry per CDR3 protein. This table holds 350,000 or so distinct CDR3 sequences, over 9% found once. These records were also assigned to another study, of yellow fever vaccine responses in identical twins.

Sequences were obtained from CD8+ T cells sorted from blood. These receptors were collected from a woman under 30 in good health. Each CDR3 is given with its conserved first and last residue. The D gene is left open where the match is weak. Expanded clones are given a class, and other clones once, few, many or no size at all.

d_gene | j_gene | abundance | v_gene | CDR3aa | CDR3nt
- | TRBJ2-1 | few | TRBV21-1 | CASRGVSSGRSGRDNEQFF | TGTGCCAGCAGGGGAGTCTCTAGCGGGAGATCGGGGAGGGACAATGAGCAGTTCTTC
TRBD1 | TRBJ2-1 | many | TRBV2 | CASSEGSGGSEQFF | TGTGCCAGCAGTGAAGGGTCAGGGGGCAGTGAGCAGTTCTTC
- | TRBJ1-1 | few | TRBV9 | CASSVKGTRNTEAFF | TGTGCCAGCAGCGTAAAAGGGACGCGGAACACTGAAGCTTTCTTT
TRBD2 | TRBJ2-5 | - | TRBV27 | CASSSSGGGKTQYF | TGTGCCAGCAGTTCTAGCGGGGGCGGGAAGACCCAGTACTTC
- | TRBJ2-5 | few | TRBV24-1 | CATSDPYSRGGSTQYF | TGTGCCACCAGTGATCCCTACTCAAGAGGGGGGTCGACCCAGTACTTC
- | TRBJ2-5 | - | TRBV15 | CATSRPGLKEQETQYF | TGTGCCACCAGCAGGCCGGGACTCAAGGAGCAAGAGACCCAGTACTTC
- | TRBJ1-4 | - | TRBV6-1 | CASSEAVGVREKLFF | TGTGCCAGCAGTGAAGCGGTAGGGGTCCGTGAAAAACTGTTTTTT
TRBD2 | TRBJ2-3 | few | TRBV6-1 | CASSGIGGGTDTQYF | TGTGCCAGCAGTGGGATTGGGGGGGGGACAGATACGCAGTATTTT
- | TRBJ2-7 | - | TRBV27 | CASSSLRERVAYEQYF | TGTGCCAGCAGTAGCCTACGGGAGCGGGTTGCCTACGAGCAGTACTTC
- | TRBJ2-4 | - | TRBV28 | CASSLVRGAGIQYF | TGTGCCAGCAGTTTGGTTCGGGGCGCCGGCATTCAGTACTTC
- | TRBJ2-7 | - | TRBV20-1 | CSARDLAASYEQYF | TGCAGTGCTAGAGATCTGGCGGCCTCCTACGAGCAGTACTTC
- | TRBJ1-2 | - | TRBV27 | CASRAAGYGYTF | TGTGCCAGCAGGGCGGCGGGCTATGGCTACACCTTC
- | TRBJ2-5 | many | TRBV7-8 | CASSLVWVETQYF | TGTGCCAGCAGCTTAGTGTGGGTGGAGACCCAGTACTTC
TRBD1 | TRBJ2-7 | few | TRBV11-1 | CASSDPGQGTPLFYEQYF | TGTGCCAGCAGCGACCCGGGACAGGGGACCCCCTTGTTCTACGAGCAGTACTTC
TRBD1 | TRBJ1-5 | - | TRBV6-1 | CASRRTGGGNQPQHF | TGTGCCAGCAGACGAACAGGGGGGGGCAATCAGCCCCAGCATTTT
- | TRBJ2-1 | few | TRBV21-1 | CASSKDPAGAPEQFF | TGTGCCAGCAGCAAAGACCCAGCGGGGGCTCCGGAGCAGTTCTTC
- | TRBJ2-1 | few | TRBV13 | CASSLRGSHNEQFF | TGTGCCAGCAGCTTACGCGGGTCCCACAATGAGCAGTTCTTC
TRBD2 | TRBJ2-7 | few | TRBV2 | CASRTSDSYEQYF | TGTGCCAGCAGAACTAGCGACTCCTACGAGCAGTACTTC
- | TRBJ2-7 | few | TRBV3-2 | CASSLGTSGPSSYEQYF | TGTGCCAGCAGCCTCGGGACTAGCGGACCAAGCTCCTACGAGCAGTACTTC
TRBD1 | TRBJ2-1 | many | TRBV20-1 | CSASGTVEFF | TGCAGTGCTTCCGGGACAGTGGAGTTCTTC
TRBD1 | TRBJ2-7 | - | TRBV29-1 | CSAWTGNEQYF | TGCAGCGCCTGGACAGGAAACGAGCAGTACTTC